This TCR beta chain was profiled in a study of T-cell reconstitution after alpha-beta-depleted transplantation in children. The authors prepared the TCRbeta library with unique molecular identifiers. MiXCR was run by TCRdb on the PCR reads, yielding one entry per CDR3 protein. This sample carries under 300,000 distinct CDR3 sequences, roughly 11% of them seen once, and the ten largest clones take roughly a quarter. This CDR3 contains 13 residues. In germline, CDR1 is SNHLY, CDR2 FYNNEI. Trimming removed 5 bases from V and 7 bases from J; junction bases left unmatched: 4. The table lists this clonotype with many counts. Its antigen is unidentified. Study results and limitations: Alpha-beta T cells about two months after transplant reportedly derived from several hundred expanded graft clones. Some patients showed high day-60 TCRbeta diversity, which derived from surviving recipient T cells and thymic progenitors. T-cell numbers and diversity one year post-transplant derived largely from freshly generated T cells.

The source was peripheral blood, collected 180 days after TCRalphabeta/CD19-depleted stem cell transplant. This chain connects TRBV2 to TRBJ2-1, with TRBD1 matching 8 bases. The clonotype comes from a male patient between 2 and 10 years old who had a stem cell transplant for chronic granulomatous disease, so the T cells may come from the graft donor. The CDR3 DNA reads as TGTGCCAGCAGTACAGACAGGGGTAATGAGCAGTTCTTC. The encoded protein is CASSTDRGNEQFF.